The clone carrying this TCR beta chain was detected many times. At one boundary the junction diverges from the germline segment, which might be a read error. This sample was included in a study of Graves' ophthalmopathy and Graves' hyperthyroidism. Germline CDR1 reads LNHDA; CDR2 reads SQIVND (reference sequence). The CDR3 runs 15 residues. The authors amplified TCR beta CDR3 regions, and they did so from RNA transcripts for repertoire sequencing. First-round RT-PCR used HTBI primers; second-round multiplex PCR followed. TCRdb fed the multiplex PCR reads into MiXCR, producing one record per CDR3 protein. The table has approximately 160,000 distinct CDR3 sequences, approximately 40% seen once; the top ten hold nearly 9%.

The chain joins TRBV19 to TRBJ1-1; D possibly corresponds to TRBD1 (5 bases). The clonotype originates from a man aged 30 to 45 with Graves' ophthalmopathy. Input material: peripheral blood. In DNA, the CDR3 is TGTGCCAGTAGTCTGCAGGGACCAGGAAACGCTGAAGCTTCCTTT. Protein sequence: CASSLQGPGNAEASF.